Reported below is one T cell receptor beta chain. Its matching antigen is unknown. This sample was taken from a study of cytomegalovirus exposure and HLA in healthy donors. Looking at the study overall: There were nearly 120 million unique TCR beta sequences, drawn from around 180 million T cells, in an earlier analysis. Roughly 80 million unique TCRs from HLA-typed donors made up an early data release. Study-wide results and caveats: According to the study, around 150 TCR beta chains were cytomegalovirus-associated.

PCR primers comprised 60 Vbeta and 13 Jbeta primers. Libraries were prepared by immunoSEQ multiplex PCR; TCRdb keeps only in-frame clonotypes and omits some of them. The data hold about 150,000 clones, with roughly three quarters observed a single time. Germline V gene lookup returns CDR1 ENHRY and CDR2 SYGVKD. V was pared by 11 bases and J by 0 bases, with 9 bases of the junction left unmatched. CDR3 size: 16 residues. Despite likely unrecorded immune exposures, the donors were nominally healthy at the time of sampling. Sequenced sample: PBMCs. The receptor was derived from a woman between 40 and 50 years old in good health and CMV-seronegative. The chain is built from TRBV10-3 and TRBJ2-2; 10 bases agree with TRBD2. The CDR3 region has the DNA TGTGCCGGGGGACTAGCGTTATCCGCGAACACCGGGGAGCTGTTTTTT. Translated: CAGGLALSANTGELFF.